Below, one T cell receptor beta chain is given with its context. This clonotype has a handful of counts. Its recognized antigen is unknown. Base qualities are missing; no much larger clone stands one base away. This sample was included in a study of CD8 T cells in Susac syndrome (dated by TCRdb to about 2019). Background for the entire study: Whether CD8+ T cell activation and differentiation in Susac syndrome was antigen driven was tested using repertoire sequencing. The research as a whole found: The study acknowledged that relatively few individuals were included in the TCR sequencing and HLA analysis.

Peripheral blood CD8+ and CD4+ T cells from healthy donors, Susac syndrome patients and multiple sclerosis patients were profiled using high-throughput TCR beta sequencing. The multiple sclerosis controls were treatment-naive patients whose relapsing-remitting disease, either stable or active, fulfilled the revised McDonald criteria. Bulk CD8+ and CD4+ T cells were purified by magnetic negative isolation, while CD8+ TEMRA cells were enriched using FACS. Blood was drawn into EDTA tubes, processed within 24 hours, and PBMCs were isolated by density gradient centrifugation. PBMCs destined for TCR sequencing were cryopreserved in liquid nitrogen and later thawed in a 37 °C water bath. Purity of sorted or isolated CD4+, CD8+ and CD8+ TEMRA cells was at least 90%. RNA was extracted with the RNeasy kit and 0.5 to 1 ug was reverse transcribed using random hexamers. The immunoSEQ multiplex PCR assay, which covers 54 Vbeta and 13 Jbeta segments, was used to amplify TCR beta CDR3 regions. To correct PCR amplification bias, a synthetic template baseline was used for both primer optimization and computational correction. The paper's processing steps were these. Reads were annotated to V, D and J genes per IMGT and analyzed with immunoSEQ Analyzer, keeping only productive sequences. Clonality was computed as one minus Shannon entropy normalized by log2 of the number of productive unique sequences. Public and private clones were assessed among the 100 most prevalent clones of each patient and control. Clones were defined as Susac-specific if absent from the healthy and MS cohorts, from 1052 published viral clones and from other ImmuneACCESS disease sequences. TCRdb trimmed public reads at Q25 via fastp, called clones via MiXCR and kept in-frame beta chains. Rows matching on CDR3 protein sequence are summarized as one entry with the most common DNA and genes. TCRdb, not the authors, supplied the V and J calls. The sample data list approximately 190,000 distinct CDR3 sequences, and roughly 95% of these were observed just once. Roughly 0.088% of the sample lies in the top ten.

The CDR3 starts with the cysteine, ends with the phenylalanine, and has 13 residues. The kept DNA is CDR3 alone, 39 bases in frame from the first base. V is cut back by 4 bases and J by 2 bases, with 1 base in the junction unmatched. Reading the germline V gene (reference sequence) gives CDR1 SGHNT and CDR2 YYREEE. The sequence links TRBV5-4 to TRBJ1-2; TRBD1 matches 8 bases in the middle. This clonotype originated in a human donor with multiple sclerosis. The specimen sequenced was CD4+ T cells from PBMCs. The CDR3 is CASSRDRNYGYTF. The nucleotides are TGTGCCAGCAGCCGGGACAGGAACTATGGCTACACCTTC.